Following are 26 T cell receptor beta chains from one sample sequenced in a study of T-cell memory formation after mild COVID-19. TCRdb re-analysed the 5' RACE reads in MiXCR, keeping a single row per CDR3 protein. The sample lists 470,000 or so distinct CDR3 sequences; about 20% were seen once. The sequencing sample was made of PBMCs or a T cell subset sorted from them (not recorded which). The receptors were gathered from a man younger than 35 who had mild COVID-19 (a few samples of this study predate the infection). Cell type and time point are not known.

The J gene is TRBJ2-3, the V gene TRBV5-1, with 8 bases aligning to TRBD1. The CDR3 spans 15 residues. The J segment lost 4 bases and the V segment lost 4 bases, leaving 8 bases of the junction unmatched. CDR1 is SGHRS, CDR2 YFSETQ, per germline. The CDR3 spells CASSRGQEVADTQYF. For the CDR3, the DNA is TGCGCCAGCAGCCGGGGACAGGAGGTCGCAGATACGCAGTATTTT.

There are a few counts of this clonotype. The chain is built from TRBV4-3 and TRBJ2-3; the match to TRBD2 covers 7 bases. This CDR3 comprises 18 residues. Per germline, CDR1 LGHNA and CDR2 YSLEER. After removal of 0 bases from V and 2 bases from J, the junction contained 11 bases not matched to a gene. The CDR3 bases are TGCGCCAGCAGCCAAGATGTGGGGGGGGTTTATCCCACAGATACGCAGTATTTT. Protein product: CASSQDVGGVYPTDTQYF.

This clonotype was seen just once. V and J are TRBV4-1 and TRBJ2-1; 14 bases align to TRBD2. V lost 3 bases, J lost 15 bases, and 7 bases stayed unmatched. Germline CDR1 and CDR2: MGHRA and YSYEKL. The CDR3 has 14 residues. CDR3 DNA: TGCGCCAGCAGCCAGACCGGACTAGCGGGGGGACCGTTCTTC. This gives the protein CASSQTGLAGGPFF.

At least ten counts were recorded for this clonotype. The gene calls are TRBV2 and TRBJ1-1, with a weak D call TRBD1 (5 bases). This CDR3 contains 13 residues. The germline V gene has CDR1 SNHLY and CDR2 FYNNEI. With 8 bases removed from V and 1 base from J, the gap between germline ends came to 11 bases. The chain's CDR3 is CASRGNRNTEAFF. The CDR3 DNA reads as TGTGCCAGCCGGGGGAACAGGAACACTGAAGCTTTCTTT.

This clonotype was observed at least ten times. This sequence joins TRBV7-2 and TRBJ2-2; D not resolved. Trimming pared 5 bases from V and 11 bases from J, leaving 12 bases between. The CDR3 extends over 12 amino acids. The germline V gene encodes CDR1 SGHTA and CDR2 FQGNSA. CDR3 sequence (DNA): TGTGCCAGCAGCCCTAACGAGCTCGAGCTGTTTTTT. Amino acid sequence: CASSPNELELFF. Looking up the rest from reference TRBV7-2 and TRBJ2-2 gives the full variable domain: GAGVSQSPSNKVTEKGKDVELRCDPISGHTALYWYRQSLGQGLEFLIYFQGNSAPDKSGLPSDRFSAERTGGSVSTLTIQRTQQEDSAVYLCASSPNELELFFGEGSRLTVL.

This CDR3 is CASSQQGRNNSPLHF. The CDR3 DNA reads TGCGCCAGCAGCCAACAGGGGAGGAATAATTCACCCCTCCACTTT. The chain joins TRBV4-3 to TRBJ1-6; a possible D gene is TRBD1 (6 bases). V was shortened by 2 bases and J by 5 bases, with 10 bases between the two germline ends. This CDR3 has 15 amino acids. Germline V lookup: CDR1 LGHNA, CDR2 YSLEER.

This clonotype was recorded a few times. J is TRBJ2-5 and V is TRBV28; D gene ambiguous. The CDR3 spans 13 residues. CDR1 and CDR2 (germline): MDHEN, SYDVKM. The ends were cut back, 7 bases at V and 3 bases at J, with 12 bases in the middle. CDR3 loop: CASTGRGKETQYF. As DNA, the CDR3 is TGTGCCAGCACCGGCCGTGGGAAAGAGACCCAGTACTTC.

V is TRBV30 and J is TRBJ2-3, with D unresolved. Looked up from germline, CDR1 is GTSNPN and CDR2 is SVGIG (reference sequence). The CDR3 runs to 12 residues. V was shortened by 0 bases and J by 10 bases, with 11 bases between the two germline ends. The CDR3 reads CAWSVVGSAQYF. Here the CDR3 DNA reads TGTGCCTGGAGTGTAGTAGGGTCTGCGCAGTATTTT.

This clonotype was seen a handful of times. J is TRBJ2-5 and V is TRBV5-1, with D possibly being TRBD2 (6 bases). Trimming removed 3 bases at V and 4 bases at J, with 13 bases between. The CDR3 length is 14 residues. Germline CDR1 is SGHRS and CDR2 is YFSETQ. The CDR3 sequence: CASSYTAGLETQYF. DNA of the CDR3: TGCGCCAGCAGCTACACGGCGGGGCTAGAGACCCAGTACTTC.

This clonotype appeared a few times. The V and J genes are TRBV30 and TRBJ1-3, with 7 bases aligning to TRBD1. The V gene's germline CDR1 is GTSNPN and CDR2 SVGIG (reference sequence). Trimming at V came to 0 bases and at J to 1 base, leaving 9 bases not matched to a gene. The length of the CDR3 is 17 residues. DNA of the CDR3: TGTGCCTGGAGTGTACTTGGCAGGGGGAATTCTGGAAACACCATATATTTT. Encoded protein: CAWSVLGRGNSGNTIYF.

There are a few counts of this clonotype. The chain is built from TRBV4-2 and TRBJ1-6; D is unclear. In germline, CDR1 is LGHNA, CDR2 YNFKEQ. V lost 0 bases to trimming and J lost 11 bases, with 8 bases between them. CDR3 size: 13 residues. The DNA of the CDR3 is TGTGCCAGCAGCCAAGAAGGGATGACACCCCTCCACTTT. Amino acid sequence: CASSQEGMTPLHF.

In its sample, this clonotype was seen a few times. This rearrangement joins TRBV7-6 to TRBJ2-2; 11 nucleotides agree with TRBD1. The CDR3 contains 15 residues. Germline CDR1 reads SGHVS; CDR2 reads FNYEAQ. Trimming cost V 3 bases and J 7 bases; bases outside gene matches: 4. CDR3 in amino acids: CASSFGQGAHGELFF. For the CDR3, the DNA is TGTGCCAGCAGCTTCGGACAGGGGGCGCACGGGGAGCTGTTTTTT.

This chain connects TRBV5-4 to TRBJ2-5; 12 bases agree with TRBD2. Unmatched junction bases numbered 5, after V lost 1 base and J lost 4 bases. Germline loops: CDR1 SGHNT, CDR2 YYREEE (reference sequence). The CDR3 sequence is 16 residues long. Here the CDR3 reads CASSLPGLAGTETQYF. The DNA for the CDR3 is TGTGCCAGCAGCTTGCCCGGACTAGCGGGGACAGAGACCCAGTACTTC.

This clonotype was found a few times. The chain has TRBV7-9 and TRBJ2-2; D is possibly TRBD1 (6 bases). The CDR3 contains 12 residues. Germline V CDR1 and CDR2: SEHNR, FQNEAQ (reference sequence). The CDR3 region is CASRTATGELFF. Here the CDR3 DNA reads TGTGCTAGTCGGACAGCCACCGGGGAGCTGTTTTTT. The variable domain in full, with the rest retrieved from reference TRBV7-9 and TRBJ2-2, is DTGVSQNPRHKITKRGQNVTFRCDPISEHNRLYWYRQTLGQGPEFLTYFQNEAQLEKSRLLSDRFSAERPKGSFSTLEIQRTEQGDSAMYLCASRTATGELFFGEGSRLTVL.

This clonotype has a count of ten or more. The V call is TRBV7-2, the J call TRBJ2-2, with 11 bases fitting TRBD1. Germline values: CDR1 SGHTA, CDR2 FQGNSA. V gave up 4 bases and J gave up 3 bases; unmatched junction bases: 4. CDR3 length: 16 amino acids. Written as DNA, the CDR3 is TGTGCCAGCAGCTCACGGACAGGGGGCGACACCGGGGAGCTGTTTTTT. Amino acids: CASSSRTGGDTGELFF.

There are a few counts of this clonotype. V is TRBV7-9 and J is TRBJ2-1; tentative D call: TRBD1 (5 bases). The V gene's germline CDR1 is SEHNR and CDR2 FQNEAQ (reference sequence). V was trimmed by 5 bases and J by 8 bases, leaving 19 bases between them. This CDR3 is built from 15 residues. CDR3 protein: CASSPQGLLVDEQFF. The CDR3 DNA reads TGTGCCAGCAGCCCGCAGGGTTTGCTTGTGGATGAGCAGTTCTTC.

The V call is TRBV12-3 or TRBV12-4, the J call TRBJ2-1, with D possibly matching TRBD2 (5 bases). This CDR3 is built from 15 residues. Trimming removed 4 bases from V and 4 bases from J, with 14 bases in between. The CDR3 here is CASSSPPRGYNEQFF. CDR3 DNA sequence: TGTGCCAGCAGTTCGCCGCCTCGAGGGTACAATGAGCAGTTCTTC.

The chain is built from TRBV5-1 and TRBJ1-2, with no clear D. The germline gives CDR1 SGHRS, CDR2 YFSETQ. With 5 bases removed from V and 4 bases from J, the gap between germline ends came to 15 bases. The CDR3 runs to 14 residues. CDR3 coding DNA: TGCGCCAGCAGTCCGGGCCACGCGGTCTATGGCTACACCTTC. Translation gives CASSPGHAVYGYTF.

The chain is built from TRBV5-4 and TRBJ2-3, with TRBD1 identical over 8 bases. This CDR3 is 17 amino acids long. Germline V gives CDR1 SGHNT, CDR2 YYREEE (reference sequence). V was clipped by 4 bases and J by 4 bases; unmatched bases: 14. The CDR3 sequence: CASSHSEVRGLADTQYF. In DNA, the CDR3 is TGTGCCAGCAGCCATAGCGAGGTCAGGGGGCTGGCAGATACGCAGTATTTT.

This clonotype was seen only a few times. The chain recombines TRBV6-2 or TRBV6-3 with TRBJ1-1; the D is unclear. Trimming shortened V by 0 bases and J by 12 bases, and 11 bases separated the two germline ends. Germline V gives CDR1 MNHEY, CDR2 SVGEGT. The CDR3 has 12 amino acids. The CDR3 DNA reads TGTGCCAGCAGTTACTCGAATGGAACACCTTTCTTT. Its translation: CASSYSNGTPFF.

The table lists this clonotype with many counts. The chain has TRBV30 and TRBJ2-1; 10 bases match TRBD1. V shed 2 bases, J shed 6 bases, and the junction held 4 bases outside the gene matches. Germline V gene sequence: CDR1 GTSNPN, CDR2 SVGIG (reference sequence). The CDR3 is 14 amino acids. CDR3 region: CAWSLGTGVNEQFF. The CDR3 region has the DNA TGTGCCTGGAGTCTAGGGACAGGGGTCAATGAGCAGTTCTTC.

This clonotype showed up many times. The chain combines TRBV24-1 with TRBJ1-2; maybe TRBD1 (6 bases). Germline V lookup: CDR1 KGHDR, CDR2 SFDVKD. V was trimmed by 7 bases and J by 8 bases, leaving 16 bases between them. The length of the CDR3 is 13 residues. The CDR3: CATRDPGEGGYTF. CDR3 nucleotide sequence: TGTGCCACCAGGGATCCAGGGGAGGGAGGCTACACCTTC.

This clonotype was picked up a small number of times. This rearrangement joins TRBV29-1 to TRBJ1-1; D gene ambiguous. The germline gives CDR1 SQVTM, CDR2 ANQGSEA. This CDR3 comprises 12 residues. Trimming removed 0 bases at V and 2 bases at J, with 4 bases between. The CDR3 reads CSVEEGNTEAFF. For the CDR3, the DNA is TGCAGCGTTGAAGAAGGTAACACTGAAGCTTTCTTT.

This clonotype has only a few counts. The gene calls are TRBV7-9 and TRBJ1-4, with 9 bases lining up with TRBD1. The J segment lost 8 bases and the V segment lost 5 bases, leaving 9 bases of the junction unmatched. This CDR3 has 15 amino acids. Germline V lookup: CDR1 SEHNR, CDR2 FQNEAQ (reference sequence). In DNA, the CDR3 is TGTGCCAGCAGCCTAACTGGGGACAGGGCAGAAAAACTGTTTTTT. Its protein product is CASSLTGDRAEKLFF.

A few counts support this clonotype. The chain carries TRBV6-2 or TRBV6-3 and TRBJ2-5; D remains ambiguous. V lost 6 bases and J 5 bases, leaving 10 bases between the germline ends. Germline V gene sequence: CDR1 MNHEY, CDR2 SVGEGT. The CDR3 consists of 12 residues. The CDR3 sequence is CASSQRVETQYF. CDR3 DNA: TGTGCCAGCAGCCAAAGGGTGGAGACCCAGTACTTC.

The chain is built from TRBV6-1 and TRBJ1-1; 8 bases are shared with TRBD1. The J segment lost 4 bases and the V segment lost 2 bases, leaving 15 bases of the junction unmatched. The germline V gene encodes CDR1 MNHNS and CDR2 SASEGT. The CDR3 contains 18 residues. The CDR3 nucleotides read TGTGCCAGCAGTGAATTGAGGGACAGGCGGACCCGGAGCACTGAAGCTTTCTTT. Protein sequence: CASSELRDRRTRSTEAFF.